What follows are 21 T cell receptor beta chains derived from one specimen sequenced in a study of T-cell reconstitution after alpha-beta-depleted transplantation in children. Unique molecular identifiers were incorporated when the TCRbeta library was constructed. TCRdb reprocessed the PCR reads with MiXCR, giving one entry per CDR3 protein. The sample lists some 840,000 distinct CDR3 sequences, under 20% occurring once. The sample here was PBMCs, mostly from graft donor cells, taken 360 days after TCRalphabeta/CD19-depleted stem cell transplant. Receptors were obtained from a male patient between 10 and 17 years old who had a stem cell transplant for acute lymphoblastic leukemia, so the T cells may come from the graft donor.

This clonotype appeared a few times. V is TRBV28 and J is TRBJ1-2; maybe TRBD1 (6 bases). V lost 5 bases, J lost 4 bases, and 8 bases lay in between. This CDR3 comprises 12 residues. The germline V gene encodes CDR1 MDHEN and CDR2 SYDVKM. CDR3 residues: CASSTGPYGYTF. The CDR3 DNA reads TGTGCCAGCAGTACAGGGCCCTATGGCTACACCTTC.

The gene calls are TRBV7-9 and TRBJ2-7; tentatively, D is TRBD2 (6 bases). The CDR3 consists of 15 residues. Between the trimmed V and J ends, which lost 4 bases and 5 bases, there was a span of 18 bases. Per the germline V gene, CDR1 is SEHNR and CDR2 is FQNEAQ (reference sequence). The CDR3 sequence is CASSSYVGGTDEQYF. As DNA, the CDR3 is TGTGCCAGCAGCTCCTACGTCGGGGGAACGGACGAGCAGTACTTC. Filled out from reference TRBV7-9 and TRBJ2-7, the complete variable domain reads DTGVSQNPRHKITKRGQNVTFRCDPISEHNRLYWYRQTLGQGPEFLTYFQNEAQLEKSRLLSDRFSAERPKGSFSTLEIQRTEQGDSAMYLCASSSYVGGTDEQYFGPGTRLTVT.

A single count supports this clonotype. V gene TRBV19 combines with J gene TRBJ1-5, with D unclear. Germline V lookup: CDR1 LNHDA, CDR2 SQIVND (reference sequence). With 1 base removed from V and 4 bases from J, the gap between germline ends came to 8 bases. There are 14 residues in the CDR3. CDR3 sequence reads: CASSIVTPNQPQHF. The CDR3 DNA follows: TGTGCCAGTAGTATAGTAACTCCTAATCAGCCCCAGCATTTT.

This clonotype was observed at least ten times. The chain carries TRBV5-1 and TRBJ2-7, with 7 bases matching TRBD1. Losses at the gene ends were 1 base for V and 4 bases for J; bases not matched to a gene: 5. Per the germline V gene, CDR1 is SGHRS and CDR2 is YFSETQ. This CDR3 has 14 residues. This CDR3 is CASSLLQGPYEQYF. In DNA form, the CDR3 reads TGCGCCAGCAGCTTGTTACAGGGGCCTTACGAGCAGTACTTC. The variable domain in full, completed from reference TRBV5-1 and TRBJ2-7, reads KAGVTQTPRYLIKTRGQQVTLSCSPISGHRSVSWYQQTPGQGLQFLFEYFSETQRNKGNFPGRFSGRQFSNSRSEMNVSTLELGDSALYLCASSLLQGPYEQYFGPGTRLTVT.

This sequence joins TRBV28 and TRBJ1-5; perhaps TRBD1 as D (6 bases). CDR1 is MDHEN, CDR2 SYDVKM, per germline. Trimming cost V 2 bases and J 1 base, with 15 bases left between them. The CDR3 has 17 amino acids. The CDR3 spells CASSLILGALSNQPQHF. Written as DNA, the CDR3 is TGTGCCAGCAGTTTAATTCTGGGGGCGTTAAGCAATCAGCCCCAGCATTTT.

V usage is TRBV7-6 and J usage is TRBJ2-5; D gene ambiguous. This CDR3 spans 14 amino acids. V lost 4 bases and J 3 bases, leaving 12 bases between the germline ends. Germline assignment: CDR1 SGHVS and CDR2 FNYEAQ. The CDR3 DNA reads as TGTGCCAGCAGCTCCCAAATCGGCGAAGAGACCCAGTACTTC. This codes for CASSSQIGEETQYF.

The chain employs TRBV29-1 and TRBJ2-7; D uncertain. CDR1 and CDR2 from the germline V gene are SQVTM and ANQGSEA. CDR3 length: 14 residues. The V gene lost 5 bases and the J gene lost 2 bases, with 16 bases spanning the gap. The CDR3, as DNA: TGCAGCGTTAAATATGAGGCGGCAACCTACGAGCAGTACTTC. As protein: CSVKYEAATYEQYF.

The sample holds many counts of this clonotype. The chain uses TRBV5-1 and TRBJ2-1; D not certain. CDR1 and CDR2 from the germline V gene are SGHRS and YFSETQ. The V gene lost 4 bases and the J gene lost 4 bases, with 9 bases spanning the gap. The CDR3 extends over 13 amino acids. The CDR3 here is CASSRGSYNEQFF. The CDR3 DNA follows: TGCGCCAGCAGCCGTGGGTCGTACAATGAGCAGTTCTTC. The variable domain in full, completed from reference TRBV5-1 and TRBJ2-1, reads KAGVTQTPRYLIKTRGQQVTLSCSPISGHRSVSWYQQTPGQGLQFLFEYFSETQRNKGNFPGRFSGRQFSNSRSEMNVSTLELGDSALYLCASSRGSYNEQFFGPGTRLTVL.

This clonotype was detected only a few times. The chain links TRBV25-1 to TRBJ2-7; 9 bases match TRBD2. Germline lookup yields CDR1 MGHDK and CDR2 SYGVNS. V trimming: 4 bases; J trimming: 3 bases; junction bases outside the gene matches: 10. CDR3 size: 16 residues. The CDR3 DNA reads TGTGCCAGCAGTGGACGCGGGAGGGGTCCCCTCTACGAGCAGTACTTC. Protein: CASSGRGRGPLYEQYF.

The V and J genes are TRBV4-1 and TRBJ2-5, with 9 positions matching TRBD2. In germline, CDR1 is MGHRA, CDR2 YSYEKL. The CDR3 is 18 amino acids. V gave up 2 bases and J gave up 2 bases; unmatched junction bases: 12. CDR3 DNA sequence: TGCGCCAGCAGCCAATTGGGACTAGCCCCCTTCAAGCAAGAGACCCAGTACTTC. This encodes CASSQLGLAPFKQETQYF.

This chain links TRBV24-1 with TRBJ1-2; no reliable D call. Trimming took 3 bases from V and 0 from J, leaving 10 bases between them. The CDR3 is made up of 15 amino acids. The germline V gene encodes CDR1 KGHDR and CDR2 SFDVKD. Written as DNA, the CDR3 is TGTGCCACCAGTGATAGGAGCGGTTCTAACTATGGCTACACCTTC. This encodes CATSDRSGSNYGYTF.

The chain is built from TRBV7-6 and TRBJ1-2, with D tentatively TRBD1 (5 bases). V lost 1 base, J lost 4 bases, and 10 bases lay in between. Per the germline V gene, CDR1 is SGHVS and CDR2 is FNYEAQ. This CDR3 has 14 amino acids. This CDR3 is CASSLGGSPYGYTF. CDR3 nucleotides: TGTGCCAGCAGCTTAGGGGGGTCTCCCTATGGCTACACCTTC.

The chain combines TRBV12-3 or TRBV12-4 with TRBJ2-7, with D uncertain. The CDR3 is made up of 15 amino acids. With 8 bases removed from V and 6 bases from J, the gap between germline ends came to 23 bases. Here the CDR3 reads CASQKPQSGRSEQYF. In DNA, the CDR3 is TGTGCCAGCCAAAAACCCCAAAGTGGCAGGAGCGAGCAGTACTTC.

The rearrangement uses TRBV5-1 and TRBJ2-2; D is unclear. The germline CDR1 and CDR2 sequences are SGHRS and YFSETQ. The CDR3 is 14 amino acids. V lost 4 bases and J 9 bases, leaving 16 bases between the germline ends. CDR3 sequence (DNA): TGCGCCAGCAGCCTGGCGCCCCCCCGCCGGGAGCTGTTTTTT. Its translation is CASSLAPPRRELFF.

The table lists this clonotype with a few counts. The rearrangement uses TRBV6-1 and TRBJ1-6; unclear D gene. V gave up 6 bases and J gave up 0 bases, with 15 bases separating them. The CDR3 length is 17 residues. Germline V gene sequence: CDR1 MNHNS, CDR2 SASEGT. CDR3 nucleotide sequence: TGTGCCAGCAGCCCCCCATTTTATCGCTCCTATAATTCACCCCTCCACTTT. Protein: CASSPPFYRSYNSPLHF.

This clonotype turned up a few times. The V and J genes are TRBV5-5 and TRBJ2-1, with 8 bases aligning to TRBD2. The length of the CDR3 is 15 residues. Germline V gene data show CDR1 as SGHKS and CDR2 as YYEKEE (reference sequence). V shed 1 base and J 7 bases; nucleotides not matched to a gene: 7. The DNA of the CDR3 is TGTGCCAGCAGCTTGATTCCAGCGGGAGTTAATGAGCAGTTCTTC. Protein sequence: CASSLIPAGVNEQFF.

This clonotype was seen a handful of times. The J gene is TRBJ2-7, the V gene TRBV29-1; D ambiguous. The CDR3 length is 11 residues. Looked up from germline, CDR1 is SQVTM and CDR2 is ANQGSEA. The V end lost 2 bases, the J end lost 7 bases, and 9 bases lay between the germline ends. In DNA, the CDR3 is TGCAGCGTTGAACTCGGCTTTGAGCAGTACTTC. Translated, it gives CSVELGFEQYF.

This chain joins TRBV12-3 or TRBV12-4 and TRBJ2-1; 8 nucleotides align to TRBD1. The junction had 7 bases not matched to a gene; V was cut back by 8 bases and J by 4 bases. The CDR3 is 14 amino acids. Here the CDR3 reads CASGPRGRYNEQFF. CDR3 DNA: TGTGCCAGCGGGCCCAGGGGGCGGTACAATGAGCAGTTCTTC.

This clonotype was recorded a few times. The rearrangement links TRBV29-1 to TRBJ1-6; D is perhaps TRBD1 (6 bases). The germline gives CDR1 SQVTM, CDR2 ANQGSEA. Deletions cut 6 bases from V and 10 bases from J, with 22 bases between. This CDR3 has 15 residues. In nucleotides, the CDR3 is TGCAGCGTCAACGGTTGGGCAGGGGAGGACTCACCCCTCCACTTT. Its translation is CSVNGWAGEDSPLHF.

This clonotype was found many times. The CDR3 region is CSNLRTGRGDTQYF. The CDR3 DNA is TGCAGCAACCTACGGACAGGGAGAGGGGATACGCAGTATTTT. The J gene is TRBJ2-3, the V gene TRBV20-1, with 8 bases that match TRBD1. The CDR3 runs to 14 residues. Looked up from germline, CDR1 is DFQATT and CDR2 is SNEGSKA (reference sequence).

On this clonotype itself: One junction end disagrees with the germline gene, perhaps due to a read error. J is TRBJ2-4 and V is TRBV20-1; D is unresolved. The CDR3 totals 16 residues. Per germline, CDR1 DFQATT and CDR2 SNEGSKA (reference sequence). CDR3 in DNA: TGCTGTGCTCCAACCCCGACCGCGTTAGCCAAAAACATTCAGTACTTC. Its protein product is CCAPTPTALAKNIQYF.